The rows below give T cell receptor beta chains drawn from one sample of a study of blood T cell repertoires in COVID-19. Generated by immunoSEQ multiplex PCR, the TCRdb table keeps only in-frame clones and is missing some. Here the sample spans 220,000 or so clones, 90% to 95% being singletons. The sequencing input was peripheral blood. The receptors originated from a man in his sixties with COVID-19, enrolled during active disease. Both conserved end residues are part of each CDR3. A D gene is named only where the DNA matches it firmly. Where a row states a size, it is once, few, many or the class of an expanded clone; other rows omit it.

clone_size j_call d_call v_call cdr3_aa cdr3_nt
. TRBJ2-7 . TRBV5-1 CASSPGRGSREQYF TGCGCCAGCAGCCCTGGTCGGGGTTCAAGGGAGCAGTACTTC
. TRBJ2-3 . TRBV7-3 CASSADPGETDTQYF TGTGCCAGCAGCGCTGACCCCGGAGAGACAGATACGCAGTATTTT
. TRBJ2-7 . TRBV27 CASRGSGTHYSYEQYF TGTGCCAGCAGGGGATCCGGGACACACTACTCCTACGAGCAGTACTTC
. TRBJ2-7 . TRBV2 CASTGRTRTYEQYF TGTGCCAGCACGGGCCGGACTCGTACCTACGAGCAGTACTTC
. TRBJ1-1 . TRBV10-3 CAISQGGRNTEAFF TGTGCCATCAGCCAGGGTGGGCGGAACACTGAAGCTTTCTTT
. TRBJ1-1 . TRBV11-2 CASSPRGTEAFF TGTGCCAGCAGCCCCCGGGGGACTGAAGCTTTCTTT
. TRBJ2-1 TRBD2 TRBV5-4 CASSRFSGGVPYNEQFF TGTGCCAGCAGCAGATTTAGCGGGGGGGTGCCCTACAATGAGCAGTTCTTC
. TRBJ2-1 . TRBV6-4 CASSDSGLLNNEQFF TGTGCCAGCAGTGACTCGGGACTCCTAAACAATGAGCAGTTCTTC
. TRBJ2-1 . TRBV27 CASSFRERNEQFF TGTGCCAGCAGTTTCCGGGAACGCAATGAGCAGTTCTTC
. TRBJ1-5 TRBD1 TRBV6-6 CASLRGTGPPQPQHF TGTGCCAGCCTTCGGGGGACAGGGCCCCCTCAGCCCCAGCATTTT
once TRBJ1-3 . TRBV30 CAWSVQEYTIYF TGTGCCTGGAGTGTACAGGAGTACACCATATATTTT
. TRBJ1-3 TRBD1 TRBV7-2 CASSSGQGGNTIYF TGTGCCAGCAGCTCGGGACAGGGTGGAAACACCATATATTTT
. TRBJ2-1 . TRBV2 CASSDEPPHPLRQFF TGTGCCAGCAGTGACGAACCACCCCACCCACTACGGCAGTTCTTC
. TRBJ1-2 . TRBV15 CATSRDYTEANYGYTF TGTGCCACCAGCAGAGACTATACTGAAGCTAACTATGGCTACACCTTC
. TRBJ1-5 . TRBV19 CASSIGGLSNQPQHF TGTGCCAGTAGTATCGGGGGGCTTAGCAATCAGCCCCAGCATTTT
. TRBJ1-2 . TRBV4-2 CASRALGGYTF TGTGCCAGCAGAGCGCTCGGTGGCTACACCTTC
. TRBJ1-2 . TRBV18 CASSPDLDYGYTF TGTGCCAGCTCACCGGACTTAGACTATGGCTACACCTTC
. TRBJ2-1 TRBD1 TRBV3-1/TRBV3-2 CASSQRDRYNEQFF TGTGCCAGCAGCCAAAGGGACAGATACAATGAGCAGTTCTTC
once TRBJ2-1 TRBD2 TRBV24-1 CATSDTGGPRNEQFF TGTGCCACCAGTGACACGGGGGGGCCGCGCAATGAGCAGTTCTTC
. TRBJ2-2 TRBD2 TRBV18 CASSPWTSGKTTNTGELFF TGTGCCAGCTCACCTTGGACTAGCGGGAAGACAACGAACACCGGGGAGCTGTTTTTT
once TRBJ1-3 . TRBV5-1 CASREGMSGNTIYF TGCGCCAGCAGGGAGGGGATGTCTGGAAACACCATATATTTT
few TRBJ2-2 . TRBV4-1 CASSAVTLNTGELFF TGCGCCAGCAGTGCGGTAACCCTCAACACCGGGGAGCTGTTTTTT
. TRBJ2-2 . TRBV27 CASSLGAGPNTGELFF TGTGCCAGCAGTTTGGGTGCGGGGCCGAACACCGGGGAGCTGTTTTTT
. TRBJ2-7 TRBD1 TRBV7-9 CASSLFSPGTGSEQYF TGTGCCAGCAGCTTGTTTAGTCCCGGGACAGGGAGCGAGCAGTACTTC
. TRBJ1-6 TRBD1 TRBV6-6 CASRQGDNSPLHF TGTGCCAGCAGGCAGGGGGATAATTCACCCCTCCACTTT
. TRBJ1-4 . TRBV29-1 CSVSEGLLEKLFF TGCAGCGTATCGGAGGGACTTCTTGAAAAACTGTTTTTT
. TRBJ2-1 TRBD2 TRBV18 CASSPPRLAGVNEQFF TGTGCCAGCTCACCACCGCGACTAGCGGGAGTGAATGAGCAGTTCTTC
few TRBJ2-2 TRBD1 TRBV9 CASSARDRGLNGELFF TGTGCCAGCAGCGCCCGGGACAGGGGGCTTAACGGGGAGCTGTTTTTT
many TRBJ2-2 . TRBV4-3 CASSLQGSSAGELFF TGCGCCAGCAGCCTCCAGGGTTCTAGCGCCGGGGAGCTGTTTTTT
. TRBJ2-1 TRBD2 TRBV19 CASSLGGGLAASSYNEQFF TGTGCCAGTAGTCTCGGAGGGGGACTAGCGGCCAGCTCCTACAATGAGCAGTTCTTC
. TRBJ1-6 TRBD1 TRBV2 CASGTGLNSPLHF TGTGCCAGTGGGACAGGTCTTAATTCACCCCTCCACTTT
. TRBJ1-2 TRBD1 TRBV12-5 CASGLRGTAARYGYTF TGTGCTAGTGGTTTGAGAGGGACAGCCGCCAGGTATGGCTACACCTTC
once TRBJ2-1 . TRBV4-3 CASSQDWTDNEQFF TGCGCCAGCAGCCAAGATTGGACAGACAATGAGCAGTTCTTC
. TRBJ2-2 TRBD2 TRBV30 CAWSPHRRLAGGPGELFF TGTGCCTGGAGTCCACACCGGAGGCTAGCGGGGGGGCCCGGGGAGCTGTTTTTT
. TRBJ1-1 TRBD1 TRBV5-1 CASSLGGTVDTEAFF TGCGCCAGCAGCTTGGGGGGGACAGTAGACACTGAAGCTTTCTTT
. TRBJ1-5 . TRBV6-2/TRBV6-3 CASSALSPTTTGNQPQHF TGTGCCAGCAGTGCCCTCTCACCCACTACAACGGGCAATCAGCCCCAGCATTTT
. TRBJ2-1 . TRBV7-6 CASSLGRDSSRPFNEQFF TGTGCCAGCAGCTTAGGAAGGGACTCCTCCCGCCCGTTCAATGAGCAGTTCTTC
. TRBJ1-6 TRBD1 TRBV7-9 CASSPGTVPSPLHF TGTGCCAGCAGCCCGGGGACAGTCCCCTCACCCCTCCACTTT
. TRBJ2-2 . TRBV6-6 CASSPNGKLSLNTGELFF TGTGCCAGCAGTCCAAACGGGAAACTCAGCCTTAACACCGGGGAGCTGTTTTTT
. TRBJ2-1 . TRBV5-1 CASSPGTGGSMTSGVVQFF TGCGCCAGCAGCCCCGGGACAGGGGGCAGTATGACTAGCGGGGTTGTACAGTTCTTC
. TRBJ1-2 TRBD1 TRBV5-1 CASSLTGGNYGYTF TGCGCCAGCAGCTTGACAGGGGGAAACTATGGCTACACCTTC
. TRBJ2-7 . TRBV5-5 CASSFLTGSHEQYF TGTGCCAGCAGCTTCTTGACAGGCTCCCACGAGCAGTACTTC
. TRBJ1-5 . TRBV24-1 CATSDVFCQGLYYDNQPQHF TGTGCCACCAGTGATGTATTTTGTCAGGGATTGTACTACGACAATCAGCCCCAGCATTTT
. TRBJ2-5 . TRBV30 CAWSVQGMGQETQYF TGTGCCTGGAGTGTACAGGGTATGGGGCAAGAGACCCAGTACTTC
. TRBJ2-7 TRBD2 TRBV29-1 CSVEVPTSGSIKQYF TGCAGCGTTGAAGTTCCGACTAGCGGGAGCATCAAGCAGTACTTC
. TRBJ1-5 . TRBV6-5 CASAENPLQPQHF TGTGCCAGCGCGGAGAACCCCCTCCAGCCCCAGCATTTT
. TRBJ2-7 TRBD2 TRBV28 CASSSRLAGGEQYF TGTGCCAGCAGTTCCAGACTAGCGGGAGGCGAGCAGTACTTC
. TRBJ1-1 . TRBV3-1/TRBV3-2 CASSQRQSEAFF TGTGCCAGCAGCCAAAGACAAAGTGAAGCTTTCTTT
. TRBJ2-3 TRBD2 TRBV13 CASSLKRGGPVDTQYF TGTGCCAGCAGCCTCAAGCGGGGGGGCCCAGTAGATACGCAGTATTTT
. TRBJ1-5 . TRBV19 CASSIEAGLNQPQHF TGTGCCAGTAGTATAGAGGCGGGGCTCAATCAGCCCCAGCATTTT
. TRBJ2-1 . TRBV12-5 CASGFGANRGNEQFF TGTGCTAGTGGTTTCGGTGCAAATCGGGGCAATGAGCAGTTCTTC
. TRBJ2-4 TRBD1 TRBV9 CASSVVGDRAGNIQYF TGTGCCAGCAGCGTAGTGGGGGACAGGGCCGGAAACATTCAGTACTTC
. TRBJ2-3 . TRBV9 CASSDSGGGTDTQYF TGTGCCAGCAGCGACAGCGGCGGGGGCACAGATACGCAGTATTTT